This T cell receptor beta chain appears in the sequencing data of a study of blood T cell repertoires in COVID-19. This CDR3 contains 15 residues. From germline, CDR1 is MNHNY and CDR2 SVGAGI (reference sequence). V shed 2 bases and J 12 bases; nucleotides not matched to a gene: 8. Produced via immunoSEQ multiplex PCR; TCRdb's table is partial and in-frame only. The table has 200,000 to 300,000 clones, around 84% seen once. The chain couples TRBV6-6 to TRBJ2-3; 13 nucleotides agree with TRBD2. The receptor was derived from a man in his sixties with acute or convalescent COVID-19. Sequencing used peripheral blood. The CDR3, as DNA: TGTGCCAGCAGTTACCCTGGACTAGCGGGGGCCATTCAGTATTTT. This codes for CASSYPGLAGAIQYF.